This section outlines one T cell receptor (beta chain) sequence together with its context. The data are from a study of blood T cell repertoires in COVID-19. The CDR3 is 16 amino acids. Germline V lookup: CDR1 SGHNT, CDR2 YYREEE (reference sequence). Losses at the gene ends were 4 bases for V and 0 bases for J; bases not matched to a gene: 8. Libraries were prepared by immunoSEQ multiplex PCR; TCRdb keeps only in-frame clonotypes and omits some of them. This sample carries around 70,000 clones, about nine tenths of them seen once, and the ten largest clones take approximately 4.6%. This TCR was sampled from a human donor in a cohort sampled during active COVID-19. Sequencing used peripheral blood. The chain combines TRBV5-4 with TRBJ2-5, with TRBD2 identical over 8 bases. This CDR3 is CASSPSGGGHQETQYF. The CDR3 coding sequence is TGTGCCAGCAGCCCGTCTGGCGGGGGGCACCAAGAGACCCAGTACTTC.